This section outlines one T cell receptor (beta chain) sequence together with its context. Profiling relied on immunoSEQ multiplex PCR, and the TCRdb table lists in-frame clones only, not all of them. The data hold some 42,000 clones, with around 87% observed a single time. Germline V CDR1 and CDR2: GTSNPN, SVGIG (reference sequence). Trimming removed 8 bases from V and 7 bases from J, with 13 bases in between. The length of the CDR3 is 11 residues. The sample comes from a study of OX40 agonist ivuxolimab in advanced cancers. The TCR comes from an adult with an advanced solid tumor such as melanoma, head and neck, liver or kidney cancer. This chain joins TRBV30 and TRBJ2-3; no reliable D call. The sequences come from CD4+ or CD8+ T cells sorted from blood, collected in a trial of the OX40 agonist ivuxolimab. CDR3 in amino acids: CALPMGNTQYF. For the CDR3, the DNA is TGTGCCCTCCCGATGGGGAATACGCAGTATTTT.